This T cell receptor beta chain derives from a study of cytomegalovirus exposure and HLA in healthy donors. V was cut by 4 bases and J by 8 bases, with 12 bases left in between. The CDR3 length is 13 residues. Germline values: CDR1 LNHDA, CDR2 SQIVND (reference sequence). Regarding donors, all were healthy bone marrow donors. Concerning this clone: Its target is not known.

13 Jbeta primers and 60 Vbeta primers were used for the PCR. Sequenced by immunoSEQ multiplex PCR; TCRdb stores in-frame clones only, minus some. The sample holds under 120,000 clones, about 79% seen once. General study points: Listed as cytomegalovirus-associated were more than 150 TCR beta chains. Analysis performed later found about 17,000 TCR beta sequences associated with HLA alleles at 0.05 false discovery rate. Productive status was seen about 87% or about 30% of the time for most TCR beta V segments in an earlier analysis.

The rearrangement uses TRBV19 and TRBJ2-4, with a weak D call TRBD1 (5 bases). The specimen was PBMCs. This TCR came from a man in his forties or fifties in good health and CMV-seropositive. Here the CDR3 DNA reads TGTGCCAGTAGTACTCAGGGTGGGGACATTCAGTACTTC. Protein product: CASSTQGGDIQYF.